Only a few counts were recorded for the clone carrying this T cell receptor beta chain. TCRdb's copy holds only in-frame clones and misses some; the assay was immunoSEQ multiplex PCR. The table has 45,000 or so clones, more than 75% seen once; the top ten hold roughly 3.2%. V dropped 3 bases and J dropped 1 base, with 6 bases sitting between them. Germline V lookup: CDR1 KGHSH, CDR2 LQKENI. The CDR3 is made up of 14 amino acids. The sample is drawn from a study of PD-L1 blockade in urothelial cancer. This TCR was sampled from a man between 70 and 80 years old with urothelial cancer. Sequenced material: PBMCs, taken around atezolizumab (anti-PD-L1) treatment. The genes are TRBV18 and TRBJ2-2; D perhaps matches TRBD1 (6 bases). The CDR3 DNA follows: TGTGCCAGCTCACCGGGACAGAACACCGGGGAGCTGTTTTTT. Its protein is CASSPGQNTGELFF.